The 30 T cell receptor beta chains below all came from one sample that was sequenced in a study of technical replicates of blood from a handful of donors. Profiled with immunoSEQ multiplex PCR; TCRdb holds only in-frame clones, not every one. The table records about 59,000 clones, about 93% of them present only once. Material: PBMCs. The receptors were gathered from a human donor in good health. Some clones in this sample may be carry-over from other donors' samples.

The chain carries TRBV7-8 and TRBJ2-1; unclear D gene. This CDR3 has 11 residues. Germline V CDR1 and CDR2: SGHVS, FQNEAQ. The V gene lost 1 base and the J gene lost 8 bases, with 3 bases spanning the gap. This chain's CDR3 is CASSLVDEQFF. CDR3 in DNA: TGTGCCAGCAGCTTAGTCGATGAGCAGTTCTTC.

The table lists this clone with a few counts. This chain uses TRBV6-5 with TRBJ1-1; 9 bases match TRBD1. The J segment lost 0 bases and the V segment lost 3 bases, leaving 5 bases of the junction unmatched. The CDR3 loop spans 16 amino acids. Germline V gives CDR1 MNHEY, CDR2 SVGAGI. In DNA, the CDR3 is TGTGCCAGCAGTTATGTGGGACAGGGCATGAACACTGAAGCTTTCTTT. Protein: CASSYVGQGMNTEAFF.

The chain joins TRBV7-6 to TRBJ2-1; 8 bases fit TRBD2. The CDR3 is 16 amino acids. CDR1 is SGHVS and CDR2 is FNYEAQ in the germline V gene. The ends lost 5 bases at V and 6 bases at J; junction bases unmatched: 12. The CDR3 nucleotides read TGTGCCAGCAGCCTTACCTCCCGGACTAGCTCCAATGAGCAGTTCTTC. Its protein product is CASSLTSRTSSNEQFF.

V and J are TRBV10-3 and TRBJ1-5; 9 nucleotides agree with TRBD1. The CDR3 runs to 15 residues. Germline V CDR1 and CDR2: ENHRY, SYGVKD. Trimming removed 11 bases from V and 5 bases from J; junction bases left unmatched: 13. CDR3 sequence (DNA): TGTGCCTCTCAACGGGACAGGGTTTTGGATCAGCCCCAGCATTTT. Translated, it gives CASQRDRVLDQPQHF.

The chain is built from TRBV2 and TRBJ2-5; D gene uncertain. Germline lookup yields CDR1 SNHLY and CDR2 FYNNEI. V was clipped by 6 bases and J by 5 bases, with 4 bases between them. The CDR3 spans 10 residues. Here the CDR3 reads CASSGETQYF. CDR3 bases: TGTGCCAGCAGCGGGGAGACCCAGTACTTC.

The chain joins TRBV7-2 to TRBJ1-3; the match to TRBD1 covers 8 bases. CDR3 length: 14 amino acids. With V trimmed by 5 bases and J by 2 bases, 2 bases remained unmatched. Germline V gene sequence: CDR1 SGHTA, CDR2 FQGNSA. Here the CDR3 reads CASSPTGAGNTIYF. CDR3 nucleotides: TGTGCCAGCAGCCCGACAGGGGCTGGAAACACCATATATTTT.

The chain combines TRBV4-2 with TRBJ2-3; D not resolved. There are 14 residues in the CDR3. Germline CDR1 and CDR2: LGHNA and YNFKEQ. Trimming stripped 0 bases from V and 3 bases from J, with 7 bases between. The CDR3 here is CASSQDQATDTQYF. The CDR3 nucleotides read TGTGCCAGCAGCCAAGATCAAGCTACAGATACGCAGTATTTT.

The chain combines TRBV19 with TRBJ2-7, with D perhaps TRBD2 (6 bases). V lost 6 bases, J lost 3 bases, and 15 bases lay in between. Germline assignment: CDR1 LNHDA and CDR2 SQIVND (reference sequence). This CDR3 is built from 14 residues. This CDR3 reads CASSPSGSSYEQYF. The CDR3 DNA is TGTGCCAGTAGCCCCTCCGGGAGTAGCTACGAGCAGTACTTC.

The rearrangement joins TRBV4-3 to TRBJ2-7; D may be TRBD1 (6 bases). CDR1 and CDR2 from the germline V gene are LGHNA and YSLEER. Between the trimmed V and J ends, which lost 2 bases and 6 bases, there was a span of 8 bases. CDR3 length equals 12 residues. CDR3 in DNA: TGCGCCAGCAGCCAACTAGGGGGCGAGCAGTACTTC. Its protein product is CASSQLGGEQYF.

The chain uses TRBV7-6 and TRBJ2-6; D is unclear. This CDR3 comprises 15 residues. Trimming took off 1 base at V and 0 bases at J, with 4 bases between the two ends. CDR1 and CDR2 from the germline V gene are SGHVS and FNYEAQ. The CDR3 is CASSLVASGANVLTF. CDR3 in DNA: TGTGCCAGCAGCTTAGTGGCCTCTGGGGCCAACGTCCTGACTTTC.

The CDR3 coding sequence is TGTGCCAGCATCAGGGGCCCTGTGTTTCATGAAAAACTGTTTTTT. This encodes CASIRGPVFHEKLFF. The V and J genes are TRBV6-4 and TRBJ1-4, with a weak D call TRBD1 (6 bases). The CDR3 sequence is 15 residues long. Trimming cost V 7 bases and J 6 bases, with 18 bases left between them. CDR1 and CDR2 (germline): MRHNA, SNTAGT.

The genes are TRBV27 and TRBJ1-1; possibly TRBD1 for D (6 bases). The CDR3 is made up of 14 amino acids. Trimming shortened V by 5 bases and J by 6 bases, and 16 bases separated the two germline ends. Germline CDR1 reads MNHEY; CDR2 reads SMNVEV (reference sequence). CDR3 sequence: CASSPQQGQAEAFF. CDR3 DNA sequence: TGTGCCAGCAGTCCGCAACAGGGTCAAGCTGAAGCTTTCTTT.

This chain joins TRBV7-9 and TRBJ2-1, with a possible D match to TRBD2 (6 bases). Trimming took 5 bases from V and 10 from J, leaving 15 bases between them. The CDR3 is 13 amino acids. CDR1 is SEHNR and CDR2 is FQNEAQ in the germline V gene (reference sequence). This chain's CDR3 is CASSQSLAIEQFF. The CDR3 coding sequence is TGTGCCAGCAGCCAAAGCCTAGCGATCGAGCAGTTCTTC.

The rearrangement joins TRBV29-1 to TRBJ2-1, with TRBD2 identical over 16 bases. The CDR3 loop spans 17 amino acids. Germline trimming cut 6 bases from V and 0 bases from J; bases unmatched to any gene: 5. Looked up from germline, CDR1 is SQVTM and CDR2 is ANQGSEA. CDR3 residues: CSVEGLAGGSSYNEQFF. As DNA, the CDR3 is TGCAGCGTGGAGGGACTAGCGGGAGGGAGCTCCTACAATGAGCAGTTCTTC.

This chain connects TRBV5-4 to TRBJ2-7; 11 nucleotides agree with TRBD2. V dropped 4 bases and J dropped 4; count of bases not matched to a gene: 7. Germline CDR1 SGHNT, CDR2 YYREEE (reference sequence). This CDR3 has 15 residues. The CDR3: CASSQDTSGSYEQYF. CDR3 in DNA: TGTGCCAGCAGCCAAGATACTAGCGGGAGTTACGAGCAGTACTTC. The full variable domain, in which reference TRBV5-4 and TRBJ2-7 provide the parts outside the CDR3, is ETGVTQSPTHLIKTRGQQVTLRCSSQSGHNTVSWYQQALGQGPQFIFQYYREEENGRGNFPPRFSGLQFPNYSSELNVNALELDDSALYLCASSQDTSGSYEQYFGPGTRLTVT.

The chain couples TRBV7-8 to TRBJ2-7, with D tentatively TRBD2 (6 bases). The V end lost 5 bases, the J end lost 6 bases, and 14 bases lay between the germline ends. CDR1 is SGHVS, CDR2 FQNEAQ, per germline. The CDR3 length is 13 residues. Here the CDR3 DNA reads TGTGCCAGCAGCCCTAGCGTGTCGCTCGAGCAGTACTTC. This translates into CASSPSVSLEQYF.

The CDR3 DNA is TGTGCTAGTGGTTTGGGCAGGGGTGGCACCTACGAGCAGTACTTC. It specifies CASGLGRGGTYEQYF. This chain joins TRBV12-5 and TRBJ2-7; tentatively, D is TRBD1 (6 bases). CDR1 and CDR2 (germline): LGHNT, FRNRAP. The CDR3 extends over 15 amino acids. The V gene lost 1 base and the J gene lost 2 bases, with 12 bases spanning the gap.

The genes are TRBV7-9 and TRBJ1-4, with D possibly being TRBD1 (5 bases). Trimming removed 5 bases at V and 7 bases at J, with 14 bases between. Per the germline V gene, CDR1 is SEHNR and CDR2 is FQNEAQ (reference sequence). This CDR3 has 14 amino acids. The CDR3 reads CASSQGLSLEKLFF. Written as DNA, the CDR3 is TGTGCCAGCAGCCAGGGACTAAGCCTTGAAAAACTGTTTTTT. Together with reference TRBV7-9 and TRBJ1-4, the CDR3 gives the full variable domain: DTGVSQNPRHKITKRGQNVTFRCDPISEHNRLYWYRQTLGQGPEFLTYFQNEAQLEKSRLLSDRFSAERPKGSFSTLEIQRTEQGDSAMYLCASSQGLSLEKLFFGSGTQLSVL.

The J gene is TRBJ1-5, the V gene TRBV15, with D tentatively TRBD1 (6 bases). Trimming shortened V by 3 bases and J by 2 bases, and 14 bases separated the two germline ends. Germline assignment: CDR1 LNHNV and CDR2 YYDKDF (reference sequence). CDR3 length equals 16 residues. The CDR3 here is CATSRTSGQGNQPQHF. CDR3 nucleotides: TGTGCCACCAGCAGGACCTCGGGACAAGGCAATCAGCCCCAGCATTTT.

J is TRBJ2-2 and V is TRBV15, with a tentative D call TRBD1 (6 bases). Trimming removed 11 bases at V and 3 bases at J, with 16 bases between. The CDR3 extends over 14 amino acids. CDR1 is LNHNV and CDR2 is YYDKDF in the germline V gene (reference sequence). The DNA of the CDR3 is TGTGCCTCAAACCGGGACAAAGACACCGGGGAGCTGTTTTTT. This sequence encodes CASNRDKDTGELFF.

The chain combines TRBV4-1 with TRBJ2-7; D remains ambiguous. Germline V CDR1 and CDR2: MGHRA, YSYEKL. V was clipped by 5 bases and J by 3 bases, with 14 bases between them. The CDR3 has 14 residues. CDR3 loop: CASSEGTTIYEQYF. The CDR3 DNA sequence: TGCGCCAGCAGCGAAGGAACTACCATCTACGAGCAGTACTTC.

The rearrangement uses TRBV25-1 and TRBJ1-1; D may be TRBD1 (5 bases). Germline assignment: CDR1 MGHDK and CDR2 SYGVNS. With 0 bases removed from V and 4 bases from J, the gap between germline ends came to 9 bases. CDR3 length: 14 residues. For the CDR3, the DNA is TGTGCCAGCAGTGAATACTGGCAGGGCACTGAAGCTTTCTTT. Translating gives CASSEYWQGTEAFF.

This clone has only one observation. The rearrangement joins TRBV12-5 to TRBJ2-2; no firm D call. From germline, CDR1 is LGHNT and CDR2 FRNRAP. The CDR3 contains 14 residues. Trimming took off 0 bases at V and 5 bases at J, with 7 bases between the two ends. In DNA form, the CDR3 reads TGTGCTAGTGGTTTGGTGGTAGCTACCGGGGAGCTGTTTTTT. Translation gives CASGLVVATGELFF. The full variable domain, its missing parts supplied by reference TRBV12-5 and TRBJ2-2, is DARVTQTPRHKVTEMGQEVTMRCQPILGHNTVFWYRQTMMQGLELLAYFRNRAPLDDSGMPKDRFSAEMPDATLATLKIQPSEPRDSAVYFCASGLVVATGELFFGEGSRLTVL.

The chain is built from TRBV5-1 and TRBJ2-7; 9 bases map to TRBD2. The ends lost 3 bases at V and 2 bases at J; junction bases unmatched: 12. CDR1 and CDR2 from the germline V gene are SGHRS and YFSETQ. The CDR3 extends over 17 amino acids. CDR3 in DNA: TGCGCCAGCAGCTATCTAAGCGGGGGGTCCCCCCCCTACGAGCAGTACTTC. As protein: CASSYLSGGSPPYEQYF. Together with reference TRBV5-1 and TRBJ2-7, the CDR3 gives the full variable domain: KAGVTQTPRYLIKTRGQQVTLSCSPISGHRSVSWYQQTPGQGLQFLFEYFSETQRNKGNFPGRFSGRQFSNSRSEMNVSTLELGDSALYLCASSYLSGGSPPYEQYFGPGTRLTVT.

The V and J genes are TRBV5-1 and TRBJ1-4; the D is unclear. Trimming cost V 7 bases and J 2 bases, with 12 bases left between them. The CDR3 covers 14 residues. From germline, CDR1 is SGHRS and CDR2 YFSETQ. CDR3 sequence (DNA): TGCGCCAGCGCCGGCGGGGAGACTAATGAAAAACTGTTTTTT. Its translation is CASAGGETNEKLFF.

CDR3 DNA sequence: TGTGCCTGGACCCACCCCAGCGGACTCTACGAGCAGTACTTC. Protein product: CAWTHPSGLYEQYF. This chain links TRBV30 with TRBJ2-7; D is perhaps TRBD2 (5 bases). CDR1 and CDR2 from the germline V gene are GTSNPN and SVGIG (reference sequence). The CDR3 has 14 residues. V lost 4 bases to trimming and J lost 3 bases, with 16 bases between them.

The chain uses TRBV9 and TRBJ2-5; perhaps TRBD2 as D (7 bases). From germline, CDR1 is SGDLS and CDR2 YYNGEE. The CDR3 contains 16 residues. Trimming cost V 4 bases and J 2 bases, with 18 bases left between them. CDR3: CASSLSGGLPQETQYF. The CDR3 DNA sequence: TGTGCCAGCAGCCTCTCGGGGGGCCTCCCTCAAGAGACCCAGTACTTC.

This clone came up once. The chain carries TRBV5-6 and TRBJ2-3; 9 bases are shared with TRBD1. The CDR3 extends over 16 amino acids. CDR1 and CDR2 from the germline V gene are SGHDT and YYEEEE. V lost 1 base and J lost 3; bases outside the gene matches: 6. The CDR3 sequence: CASSLRSGQGTDTQYF. The CDR3 DNA follows: TGTGCCAGCAGCTTGAGGTCGGGACAGGGAACAGATACGCAGTATTTT.

The chain carries TRBV6-5 and TRBJ1-1, with no clear D. Germline V gene lookup returns CDR1 MNHEY and CDR2 SVGAGI. Trimming shortened V by 2 bases and J by 7 bases, and 11 bases separated the two germline ends. The CDR3 is 13 amino acids. CDR3 coding DNA: TGTGCCAGCAGTTACAGCGGAGGCGTTGAAGCTTTCTTT. Translation: CASSYSGGVEAFF.

The chain is built from TRBV7-7 and TRBJ2-1; TRBD1 agrees at 7 bases. Germline-derived CDR1 and CDR2 are SSHAT and FNYEAQ (reference sequence). The CDR3 is made up of 14 amino acids. V lost 3 bases, J lost 8 bases, and 7 bases stayed unmatched. In nucleotides, the CDR3 is TGTGCCAGCAGCTTTCGGGACAGTAACTATGAGCAGTTCTTC. It specifies CASSFRDSNYEQFF.